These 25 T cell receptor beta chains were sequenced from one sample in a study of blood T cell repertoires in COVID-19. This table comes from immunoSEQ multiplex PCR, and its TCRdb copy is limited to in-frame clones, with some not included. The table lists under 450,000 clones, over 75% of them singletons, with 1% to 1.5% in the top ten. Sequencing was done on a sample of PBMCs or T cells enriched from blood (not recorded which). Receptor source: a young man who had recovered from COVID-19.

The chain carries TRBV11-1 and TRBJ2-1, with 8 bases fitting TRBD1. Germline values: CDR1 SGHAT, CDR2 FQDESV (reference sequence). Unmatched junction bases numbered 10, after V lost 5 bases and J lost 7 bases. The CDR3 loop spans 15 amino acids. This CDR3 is CASSAQGQVRNEQFF. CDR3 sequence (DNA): TGTGCCAGCAGCGCCCAGGGACAGGTACGGAATGAGCAGTTCTTC.

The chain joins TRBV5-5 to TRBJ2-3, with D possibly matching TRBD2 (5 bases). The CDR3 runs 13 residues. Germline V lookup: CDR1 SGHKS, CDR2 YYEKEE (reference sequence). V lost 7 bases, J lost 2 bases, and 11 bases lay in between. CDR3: CASCTGNTDTQYF. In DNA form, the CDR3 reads TGTGCCAGCTGCACGGGAAACACAGATACGCAGTATTTT.

The DNA for the CDR3 is TGTGCCAGCAGCTTGGATCAGGGCAAAAACATTCAGTACTTC. This codes for CASSLDQGKNIQYF. This sequence joins TRBV5-4 and TRBJ2-4; D is possibly TRBD1 (5 bases). CDR3 length: 14 residues. V shed 0 bases and J shed 3 bases, with 7 bases lying between them. From germline, CDR1 is SGHNT and CDR2 YYREEE (reference sequence).

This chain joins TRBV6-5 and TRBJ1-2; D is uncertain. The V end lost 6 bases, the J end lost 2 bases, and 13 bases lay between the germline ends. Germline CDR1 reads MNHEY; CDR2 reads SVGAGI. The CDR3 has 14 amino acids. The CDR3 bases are TGTGCCAGCAGGGAGTCGCTTTTCAACTATGGCTACACCTTC. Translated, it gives CASRESLFNYGYTF.

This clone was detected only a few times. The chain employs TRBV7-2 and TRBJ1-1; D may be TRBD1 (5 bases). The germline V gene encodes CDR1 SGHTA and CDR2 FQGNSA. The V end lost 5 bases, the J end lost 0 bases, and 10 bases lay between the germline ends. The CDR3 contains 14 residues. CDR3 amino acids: CASSLGLMNTEAFF. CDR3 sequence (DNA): TGTGCCAGCAGCCTGGGACTCATGAACACTGAAGCTTTCTTT.

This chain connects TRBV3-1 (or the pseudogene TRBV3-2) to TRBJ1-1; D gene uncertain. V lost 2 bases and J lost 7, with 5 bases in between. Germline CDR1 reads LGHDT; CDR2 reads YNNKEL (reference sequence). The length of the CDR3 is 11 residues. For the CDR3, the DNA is TGTGCCAGCAGCCAACGCGGTGAAGCTTTCTTT. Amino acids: CASSQRGEAFF.

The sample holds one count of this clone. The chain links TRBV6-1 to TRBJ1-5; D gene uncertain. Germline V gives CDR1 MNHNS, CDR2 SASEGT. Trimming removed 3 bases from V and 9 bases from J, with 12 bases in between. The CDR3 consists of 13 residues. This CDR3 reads CASSERGELPQHF. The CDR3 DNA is TGTGCCAGCAGTGAGCGGGGAGAATTGCCCCAGCATTTT.

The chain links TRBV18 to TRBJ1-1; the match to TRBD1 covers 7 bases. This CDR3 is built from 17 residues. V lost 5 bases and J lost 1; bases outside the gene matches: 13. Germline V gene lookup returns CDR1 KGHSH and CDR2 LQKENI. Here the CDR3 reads CASSSYTGQTPNTEAFF. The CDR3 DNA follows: TGTGCCAGCTCATCTTATACGGGACAGACGCCGAACACTGAAGCTTTCTTT.

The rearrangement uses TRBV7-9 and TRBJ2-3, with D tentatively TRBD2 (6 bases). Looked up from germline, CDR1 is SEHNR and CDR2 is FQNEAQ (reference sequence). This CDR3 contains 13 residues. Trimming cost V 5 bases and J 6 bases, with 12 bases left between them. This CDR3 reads CASSLREQDTQYF. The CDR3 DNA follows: TGTGCCAGCAGCCTACGGGAGCAGGATACGCAGTATTTT.

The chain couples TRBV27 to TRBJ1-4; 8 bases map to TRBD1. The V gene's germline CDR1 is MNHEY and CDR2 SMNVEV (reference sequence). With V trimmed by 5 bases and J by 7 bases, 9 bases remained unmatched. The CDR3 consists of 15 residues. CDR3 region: CASSRRQGYGEKLFF. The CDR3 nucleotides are TGTGCCAGCAGTCGGAGACAGGGGTATGGTGAAAAACTGTTTTTT.

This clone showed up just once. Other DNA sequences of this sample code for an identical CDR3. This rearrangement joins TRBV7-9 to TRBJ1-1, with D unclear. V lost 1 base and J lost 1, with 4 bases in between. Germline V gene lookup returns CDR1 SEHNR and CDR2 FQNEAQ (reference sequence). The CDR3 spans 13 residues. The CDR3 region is CASSLGANTEAFF. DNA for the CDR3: TGTGCCAGCAGCTTAGGCGCGAACACTGAAGCTTTCTTT.

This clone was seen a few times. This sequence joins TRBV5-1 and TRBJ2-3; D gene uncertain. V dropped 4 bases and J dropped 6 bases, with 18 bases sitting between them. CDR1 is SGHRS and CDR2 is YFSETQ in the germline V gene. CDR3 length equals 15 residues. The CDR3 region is CASSPPPAVRDTQYF. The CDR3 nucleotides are TGCGCCAGCAGCCCCCCCCCGGCGGTGAGGGATACGCAGTATTTT. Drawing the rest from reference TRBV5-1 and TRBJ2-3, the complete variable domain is KAGVTQTPRYLIKTRGQQVTLSCSPISGHRSVSWYQQTPGQGLQFLFEYFSETQRNKGNFPGRFSGRQFSNSRSEMNVSTLELGDSALYLCASSPPPAVRDTQYFGPGTRLTVL.

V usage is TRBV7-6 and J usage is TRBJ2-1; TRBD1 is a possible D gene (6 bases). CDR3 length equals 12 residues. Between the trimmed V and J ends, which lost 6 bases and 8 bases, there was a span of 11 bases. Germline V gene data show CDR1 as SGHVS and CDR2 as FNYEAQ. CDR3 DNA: TGTGCCAGCAGTCAACAGGGCTATGAGCAGTTCTTC. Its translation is CASSQQGYEQFF.

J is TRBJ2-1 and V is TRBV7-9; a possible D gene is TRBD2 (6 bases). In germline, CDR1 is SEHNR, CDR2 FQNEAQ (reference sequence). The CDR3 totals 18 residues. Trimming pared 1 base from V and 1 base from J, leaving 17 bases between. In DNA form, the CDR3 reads TGTGCCAGCAGCTTAGGTCCCTCGGGCGGGGCATCCTACAATGAGCAGTTCTTC. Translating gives CASSLGPSGGASYNEQFF. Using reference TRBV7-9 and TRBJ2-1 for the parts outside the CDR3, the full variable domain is DTGVSQNPRHKITKRGQNVTFRCDPISEHNRLYWYRQTLGQGPEFLTYFQNEAQLEKSRLLSDRFSAERPKGSFSTLEIQRTEQGDSAMYLCASSLGPSGGASYNEQFFGPGTRLTVL.

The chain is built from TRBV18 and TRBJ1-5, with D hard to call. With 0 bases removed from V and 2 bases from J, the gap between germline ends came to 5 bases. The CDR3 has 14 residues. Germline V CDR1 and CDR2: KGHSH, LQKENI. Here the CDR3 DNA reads TGTGCCAGCTCACCACCAACGGGCAATCAGCCCCAGCATTTT. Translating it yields CASSPPTGNQPQHF. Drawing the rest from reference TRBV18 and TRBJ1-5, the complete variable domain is NAGVMQNPRHLVRRRGQEARLRCSPMKGHSHVYWYRQLPEEGLKFMVYLQKENIIDESGMPKERFSAEFPKEGPSILRIQQVVRGDSAAYFCASSPPTGNQPQHFGDGTRLSIL.

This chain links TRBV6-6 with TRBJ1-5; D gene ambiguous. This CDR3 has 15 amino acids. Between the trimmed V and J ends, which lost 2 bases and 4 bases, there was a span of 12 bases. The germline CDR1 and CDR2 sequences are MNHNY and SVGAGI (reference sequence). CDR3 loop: CASSYPEEFNQPQHF. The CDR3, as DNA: TGTGCCAGCAGTTACCCAGAGGAATTTAATCAGCCCCAGCATTTT.

The CDR3 region is CSSDTPRGYTF. The CDR3 bases are TGCAGTTCCGACACTCCAAGAGGCTACACCTTC. This chain joins TRBV20-1 and TRBJ1-2; unclear D gene. The V end was cut by 8 bases, the J end by 8 bases, with 15 bases between. This CDR3 comprises 11 residues. The germline gives CDR1 DFQATT, CDR2 SNEGSKA (reference sequence).

The CDR3 protein is CASSRTGLDEQYF. The CDR3 bases are TGTGCCAGCAGTCGGACAGGGCTAGACGAGCAGTACTTC. The chain joins TRBV6-2 or TRBV6-3 to TRBJ2-7; 8 bases line up with TRBD1. Germline loops: CDR1 MNHEY, CDR2 SVGEGT. The V segment lost 5 bases and the J segment 5 bases; nucleotides outside the gene matches: 5. This CDR3 has 13 amino acids.

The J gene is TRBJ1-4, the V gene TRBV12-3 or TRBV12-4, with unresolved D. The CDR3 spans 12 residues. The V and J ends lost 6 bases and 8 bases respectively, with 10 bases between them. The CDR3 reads CASSHRGEKLFF. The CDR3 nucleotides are TGTGCCAGCAGCCATCGAGGGGAAAAACTGTTTTTT.

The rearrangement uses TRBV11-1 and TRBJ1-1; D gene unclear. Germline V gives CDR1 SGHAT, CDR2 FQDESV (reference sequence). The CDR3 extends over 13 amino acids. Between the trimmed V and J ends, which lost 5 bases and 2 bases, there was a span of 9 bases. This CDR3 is CASSAAVNTEAFF. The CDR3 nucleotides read TGTGCCAGCAGCGCGGCGGTTAACACTGAAGCTTTCTTT.

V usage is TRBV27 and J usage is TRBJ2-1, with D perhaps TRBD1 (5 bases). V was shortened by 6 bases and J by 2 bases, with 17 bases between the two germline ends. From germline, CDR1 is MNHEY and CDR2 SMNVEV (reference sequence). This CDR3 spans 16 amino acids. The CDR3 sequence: CASSTPGAGPYNEQFF. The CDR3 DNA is TGTGCCAGCAGCACCCCTGGGGCCGGCCCCTACAATGAGCAGTTCTTC.

The CDR3: CASSLEGTYGYTF. CDR3 sequence (DNA): TGTGCCAGCAGCTTGGAAGGGACTTATGGCTACACCTTC. The genes are TRBV5-4 and TRBJ1-2; a weak D match, TRBD1 (5 bases). The CDR3 loop spans 13 amino acids. Looked up from germline, CDR1 is SGHNT and CDR2 is YYREEE (reference sequence). V lost 0 bases and J lost 5, with 8 bases in between.

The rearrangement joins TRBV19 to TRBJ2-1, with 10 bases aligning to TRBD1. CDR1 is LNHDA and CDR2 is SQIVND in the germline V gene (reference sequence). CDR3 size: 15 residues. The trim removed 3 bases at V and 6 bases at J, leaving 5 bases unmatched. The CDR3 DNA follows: TGTGCCAGTAGTATCGCCGGGACAGGGGTCAATGAGCAGTTCTTC. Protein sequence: CASSIAGTGVNEQFF.

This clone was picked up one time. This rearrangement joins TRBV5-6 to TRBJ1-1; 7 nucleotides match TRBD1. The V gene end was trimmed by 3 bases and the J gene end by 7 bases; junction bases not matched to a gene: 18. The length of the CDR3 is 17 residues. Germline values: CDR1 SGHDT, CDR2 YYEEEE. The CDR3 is CASSSSMDRPWGSEAFF. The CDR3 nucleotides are TGTGCCAGCAGCTCTTCCATGGACAGGCCTTGGGGTAGTGAAGCTTTCTTT.

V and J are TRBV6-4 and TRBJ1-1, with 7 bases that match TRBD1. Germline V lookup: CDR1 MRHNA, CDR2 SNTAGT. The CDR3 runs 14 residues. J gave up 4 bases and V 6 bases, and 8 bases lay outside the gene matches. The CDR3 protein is CASSAQGTGTEAFF. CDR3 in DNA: TGTGCCAGCAGCGCACAGGGGACGGGCACTGAAGCTTTCTTT.